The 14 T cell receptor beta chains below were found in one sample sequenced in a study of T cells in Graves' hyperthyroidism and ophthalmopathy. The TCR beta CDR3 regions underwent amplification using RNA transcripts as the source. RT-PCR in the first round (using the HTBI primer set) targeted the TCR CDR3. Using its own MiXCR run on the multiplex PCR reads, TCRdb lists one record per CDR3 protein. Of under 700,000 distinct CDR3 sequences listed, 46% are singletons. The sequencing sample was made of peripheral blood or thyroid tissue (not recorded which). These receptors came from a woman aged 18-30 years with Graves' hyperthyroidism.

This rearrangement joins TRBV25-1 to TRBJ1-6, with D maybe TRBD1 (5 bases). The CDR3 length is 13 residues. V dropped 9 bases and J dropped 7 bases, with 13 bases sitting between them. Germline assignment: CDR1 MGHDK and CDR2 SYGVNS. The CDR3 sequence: CASTQGGNSPLHF. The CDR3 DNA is TGTGCCAGTACCCAGGGTGGAAATTCACCCCTCCACTTT.

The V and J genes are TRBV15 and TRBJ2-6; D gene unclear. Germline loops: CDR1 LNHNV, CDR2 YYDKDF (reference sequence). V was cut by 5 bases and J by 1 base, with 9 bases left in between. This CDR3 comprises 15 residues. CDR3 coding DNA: TGTGCCACCAGCGAAGGACCGTCTGGGGCCAACGTCCTGACTTTC. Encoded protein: CATSEGPSGANVLTF.

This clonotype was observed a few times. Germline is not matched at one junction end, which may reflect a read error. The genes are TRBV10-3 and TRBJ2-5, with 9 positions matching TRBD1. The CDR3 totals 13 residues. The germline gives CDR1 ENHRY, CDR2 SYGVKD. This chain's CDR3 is CASSHRGPEAQYF. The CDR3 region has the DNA TGTGCCAGCAGTCACAGGGGGCCGGAGGCCCAGTACTTC.

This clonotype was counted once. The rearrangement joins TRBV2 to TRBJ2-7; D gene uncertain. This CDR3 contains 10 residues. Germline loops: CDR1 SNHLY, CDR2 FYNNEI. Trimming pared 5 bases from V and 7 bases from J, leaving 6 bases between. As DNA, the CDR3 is TGTGCCAGCAGTAGTGCGGAGCAGTACTTC. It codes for CASSSAEQYF.

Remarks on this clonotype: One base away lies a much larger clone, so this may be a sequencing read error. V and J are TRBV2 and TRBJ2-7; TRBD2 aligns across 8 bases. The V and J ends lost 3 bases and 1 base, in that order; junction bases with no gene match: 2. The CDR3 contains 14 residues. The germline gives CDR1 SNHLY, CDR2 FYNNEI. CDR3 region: CASSEVAGSYEQYF. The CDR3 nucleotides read TGTGCCAGCAGTGAGGTAGCGGGATCCTACGAGCAGTACTTC.

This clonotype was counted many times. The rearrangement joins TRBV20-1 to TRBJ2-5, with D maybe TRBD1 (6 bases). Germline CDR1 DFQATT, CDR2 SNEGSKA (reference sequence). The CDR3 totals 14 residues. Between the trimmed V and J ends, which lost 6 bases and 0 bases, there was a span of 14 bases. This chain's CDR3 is CSAGQTPYQETQYF. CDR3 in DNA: TGCAGTGCCGGACAGACTCCGTACCAAGAGACCCAGTACTTC.

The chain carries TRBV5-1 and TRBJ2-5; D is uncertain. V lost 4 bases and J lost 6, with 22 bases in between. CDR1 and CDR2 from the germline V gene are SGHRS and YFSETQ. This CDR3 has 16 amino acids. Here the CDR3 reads CASSPYGSVTKKTQYF. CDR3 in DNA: TGCGCCAGCAGCCCTTACGGTTCGGTTACCAAGAAGACCCAGTACTTC.

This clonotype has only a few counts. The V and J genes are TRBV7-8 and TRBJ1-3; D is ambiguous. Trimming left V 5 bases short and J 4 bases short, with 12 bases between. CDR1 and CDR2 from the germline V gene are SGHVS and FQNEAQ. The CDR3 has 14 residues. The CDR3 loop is CASSPSLRGNTIYF. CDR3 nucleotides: TGTGCCAGCAGCCCATCCCTGCGGGGAAACACCATATATTTT.

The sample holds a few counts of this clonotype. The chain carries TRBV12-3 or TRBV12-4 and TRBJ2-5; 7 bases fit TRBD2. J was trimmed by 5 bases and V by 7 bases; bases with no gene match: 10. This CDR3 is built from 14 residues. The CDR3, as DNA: TGTGCCAGCATCGATGGCGGGAGACTGGAGACCCAGTACTTC. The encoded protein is CASIDGGRLETQYF.

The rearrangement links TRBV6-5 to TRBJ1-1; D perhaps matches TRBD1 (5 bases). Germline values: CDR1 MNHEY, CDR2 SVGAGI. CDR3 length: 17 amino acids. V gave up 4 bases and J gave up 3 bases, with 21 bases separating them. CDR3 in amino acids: CASSSTRAGRIDTEAFF. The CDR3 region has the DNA TGTGCCAGCAGTTCTACTCGGGCAGGGAGAATTGACACTGAAGCTTTCTTT.

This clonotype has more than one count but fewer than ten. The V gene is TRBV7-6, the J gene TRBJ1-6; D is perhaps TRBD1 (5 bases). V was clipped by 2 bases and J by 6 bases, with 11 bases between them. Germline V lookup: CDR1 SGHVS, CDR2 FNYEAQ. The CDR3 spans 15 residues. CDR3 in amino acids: CASSLSGDPNSPLHF. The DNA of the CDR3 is TGTGCCAGCAGCTTATCCGGGGACCCTAATTCACCCCTCCACTTT.

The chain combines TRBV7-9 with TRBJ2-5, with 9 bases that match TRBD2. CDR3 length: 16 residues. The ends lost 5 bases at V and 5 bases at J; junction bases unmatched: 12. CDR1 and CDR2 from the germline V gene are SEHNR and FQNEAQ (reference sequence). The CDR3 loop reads CASSAAGGPGSETQYF. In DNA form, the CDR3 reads TGTGCCAGCAGCGCCGCGGGAGGGCCGGGTTCGGAGACCCAGTACTTC.

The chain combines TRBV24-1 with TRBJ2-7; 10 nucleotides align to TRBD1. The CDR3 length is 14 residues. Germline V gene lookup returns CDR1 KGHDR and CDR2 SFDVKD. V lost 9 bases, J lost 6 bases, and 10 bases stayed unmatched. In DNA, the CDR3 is TGTGCCACCGAAGGGGGACAGGGGTCCCGCGAGCAGTACTTC. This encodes CATEGGQGSREQYF.

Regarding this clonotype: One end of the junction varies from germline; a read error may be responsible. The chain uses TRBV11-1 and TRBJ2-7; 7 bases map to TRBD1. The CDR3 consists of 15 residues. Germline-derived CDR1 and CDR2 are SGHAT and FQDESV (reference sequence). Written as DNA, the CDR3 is TGTGCCAGCAGTTACTCGGGACAGAGCTCCTACGGGCAGTACTTC. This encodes CASSYSGQSSYGQYF. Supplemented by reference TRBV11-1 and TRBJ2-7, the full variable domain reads EAEVAQSPRYKITEKSQAVAFWCDPISGHATLYWYRQILGQGPELLVQFQDESVVDDSQLPKDRFSAERLKGVDSTLKIQPAELGDSAMYLCASSYSGQSSYGQYFGPGTRLTVT.